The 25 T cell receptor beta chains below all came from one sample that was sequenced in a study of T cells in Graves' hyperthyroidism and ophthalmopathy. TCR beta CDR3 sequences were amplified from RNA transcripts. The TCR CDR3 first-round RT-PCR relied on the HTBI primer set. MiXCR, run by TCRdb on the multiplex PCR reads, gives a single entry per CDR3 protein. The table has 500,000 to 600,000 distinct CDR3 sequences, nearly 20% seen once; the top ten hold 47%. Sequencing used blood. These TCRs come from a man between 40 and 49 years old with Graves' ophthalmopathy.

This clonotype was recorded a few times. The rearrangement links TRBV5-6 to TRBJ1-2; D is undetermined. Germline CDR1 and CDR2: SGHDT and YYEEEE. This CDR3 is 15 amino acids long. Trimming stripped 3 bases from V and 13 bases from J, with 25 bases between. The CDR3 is CASSSRELVTMEVTF. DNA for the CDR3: TGTGCCAGCAGCTCCCGAGAACTCGTCACTATGGAGGTCACCTTC.

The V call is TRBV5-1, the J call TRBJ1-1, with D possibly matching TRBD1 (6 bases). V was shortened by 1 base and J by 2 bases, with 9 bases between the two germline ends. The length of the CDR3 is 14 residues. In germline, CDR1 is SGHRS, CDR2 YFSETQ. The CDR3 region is CASSLLGANTEAFF. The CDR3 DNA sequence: TGCGCCAGCAGCTTGCTGGGGGCTAACACTGAAGCTTTCTTT.

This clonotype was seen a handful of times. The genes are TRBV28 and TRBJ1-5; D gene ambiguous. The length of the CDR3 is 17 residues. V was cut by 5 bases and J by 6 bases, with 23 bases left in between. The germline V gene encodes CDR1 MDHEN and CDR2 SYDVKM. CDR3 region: CASSPSLIAPGAQPQHF. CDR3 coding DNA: TGTGCCAGCAGTCCCTCATTGATAGCCCCCGGTGCTCAGCCCCAGCATTTT.

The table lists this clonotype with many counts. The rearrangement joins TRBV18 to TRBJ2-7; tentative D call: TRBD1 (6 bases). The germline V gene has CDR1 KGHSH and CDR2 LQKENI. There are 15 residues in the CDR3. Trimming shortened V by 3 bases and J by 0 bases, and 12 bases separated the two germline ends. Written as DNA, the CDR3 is TGTGCCAGCTCACCCAGGACAGAGAGCTCCTACGAGCAGTACTTC. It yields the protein CASSPRTESSYEQYF.

The CDR3 DNA follows: TGTGCCTGGAGTGACGCCTCAGGGGCCAAATCCTACGAGCAGTACTTC. Its translation is CAWSDASGAKSYEQYF. The rearrangement joins TRBV30 to TRBJ2-7, with D maybe TRBD1 (6 bases). This CDR3 comprises 16 residues. V was cut by 1 base and J by 1 base, with 17 bases left in between. Germline assignment: CDR1 GTSNPN and CDR2 SVGIG (reference sequence).

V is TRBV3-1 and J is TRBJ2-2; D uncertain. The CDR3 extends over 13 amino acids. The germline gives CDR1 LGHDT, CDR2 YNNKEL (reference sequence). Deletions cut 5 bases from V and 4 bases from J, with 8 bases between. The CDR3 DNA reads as TGTGCCAGCAGCGCATGGGGCACCGGGGAGCTGTTTTTT. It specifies CASSAWGTGELFF. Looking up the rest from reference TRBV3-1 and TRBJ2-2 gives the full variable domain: DTAVSQTPKYLVTQMGNDKSIKCEQNLGHDTMYWYKQDSKKFLKIMFSYNNKELIINETVPNRFSPKSPDKAHLNLHINSLELGDSAVYFCASSAWGTGELFFGEGSRLTVL.

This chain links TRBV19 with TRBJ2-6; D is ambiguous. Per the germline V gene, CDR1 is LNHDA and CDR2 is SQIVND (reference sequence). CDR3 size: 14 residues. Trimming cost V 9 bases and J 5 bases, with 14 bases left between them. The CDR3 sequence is CASRDGLWANVLTF. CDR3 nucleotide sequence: TGTGCCAGCCGCGACGGGCTGTGGGCCAACGTCCTGACTTTC.

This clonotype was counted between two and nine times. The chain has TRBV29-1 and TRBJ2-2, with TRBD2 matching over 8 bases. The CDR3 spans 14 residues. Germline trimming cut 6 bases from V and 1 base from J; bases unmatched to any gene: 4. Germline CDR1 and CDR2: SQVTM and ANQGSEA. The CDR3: CSVGLAGNTGELFF. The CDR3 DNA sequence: TGCAGCGTAGGCCTAGCGGGGAACACCGGGGAGCTGTTTTTT.

CDR3 in DNA: TGTGCCAGCGGAGGGGCGGGCTACGAGCAGTACTTC. This translates into CASGGAGYEQYF. The chain joins TRBV7-9 to TRBJ2-7, with D maybe TRBD2 (6 bases). The CDR3 is 12 amino acids. Trimming removed 8 bases from V and 3 bases from J, with 11 bases in between. CDR1 SEHNR and CDR2 FQNEAQ come from the germline V gene (reference sequence).

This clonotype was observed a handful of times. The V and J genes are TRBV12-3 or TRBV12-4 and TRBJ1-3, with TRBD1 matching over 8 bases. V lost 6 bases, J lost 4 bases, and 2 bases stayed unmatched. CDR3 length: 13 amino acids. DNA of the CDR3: TGTGCCAGCAGACAGGGGGTGGGAAACACCATATATTTT. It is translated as CASRQGVGNTIYF.

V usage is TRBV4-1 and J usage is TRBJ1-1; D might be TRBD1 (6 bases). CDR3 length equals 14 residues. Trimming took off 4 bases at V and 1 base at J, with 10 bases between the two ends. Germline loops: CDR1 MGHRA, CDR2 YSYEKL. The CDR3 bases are TGCGCCAGCAGCCGGACACAGGGGAACACTGAAGCTTTCTTT. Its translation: CASSRTQGNTEAFF.

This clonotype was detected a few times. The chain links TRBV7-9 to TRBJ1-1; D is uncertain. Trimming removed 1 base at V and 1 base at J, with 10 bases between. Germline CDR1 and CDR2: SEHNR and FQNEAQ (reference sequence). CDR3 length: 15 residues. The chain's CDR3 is CASSLGGSPNTEAFF. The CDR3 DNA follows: TGTGCCAGCAGCTTAGGAGGCAGTCCGAACACTGAAGCTTTCTTT.

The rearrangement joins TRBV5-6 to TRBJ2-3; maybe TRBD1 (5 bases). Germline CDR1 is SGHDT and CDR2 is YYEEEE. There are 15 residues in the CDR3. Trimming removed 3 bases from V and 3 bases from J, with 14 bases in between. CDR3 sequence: CASSSYGAQTDTQYF. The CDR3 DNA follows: TGTGCCAGCAGCTCATATGGGGCGCAAACAGATACGCAGTATTTT.

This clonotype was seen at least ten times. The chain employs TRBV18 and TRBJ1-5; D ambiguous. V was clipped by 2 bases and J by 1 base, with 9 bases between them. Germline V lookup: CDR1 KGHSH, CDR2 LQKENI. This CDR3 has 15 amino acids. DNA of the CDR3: TGTGCCAGCTCACCATCCAGGAAGAGCAATCAGCCCCAGCATTTT. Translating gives CASSPSRKSNQPQHF.

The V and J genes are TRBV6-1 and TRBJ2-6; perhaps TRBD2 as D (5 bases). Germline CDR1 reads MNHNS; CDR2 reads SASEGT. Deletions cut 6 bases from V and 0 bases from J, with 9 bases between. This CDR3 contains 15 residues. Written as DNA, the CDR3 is TGTGCCAGCAGGGTAACTAGCTCTGGGGCCAACGTCCTGACTTTC. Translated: CASRVTSSGANVLTF.

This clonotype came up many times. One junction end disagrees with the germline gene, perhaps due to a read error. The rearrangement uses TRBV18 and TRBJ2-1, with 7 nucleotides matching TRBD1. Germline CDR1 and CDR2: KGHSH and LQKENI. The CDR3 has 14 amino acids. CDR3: CASSPPGQYNGQFF. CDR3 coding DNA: TGTGCCAGCTCACCACCGGGACAGTACAATGGGCAGTTCTTC.

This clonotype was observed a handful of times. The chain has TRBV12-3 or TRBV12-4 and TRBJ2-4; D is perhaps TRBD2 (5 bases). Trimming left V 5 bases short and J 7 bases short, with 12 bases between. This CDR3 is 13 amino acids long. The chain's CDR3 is CASSPLGVNIQYF. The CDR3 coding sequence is TGTGCCAGCAGTCCTCTCGGGGTCAACATTCAGTACTTC.

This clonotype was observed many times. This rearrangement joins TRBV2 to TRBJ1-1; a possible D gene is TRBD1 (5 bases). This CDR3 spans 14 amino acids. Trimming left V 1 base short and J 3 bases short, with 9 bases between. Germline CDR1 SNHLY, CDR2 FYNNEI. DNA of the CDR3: TGTGCCAGCAGTGAAGGGGGGTCCTACACTGAAGCTTTCTTT. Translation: CASSEGGSYTEAFF.

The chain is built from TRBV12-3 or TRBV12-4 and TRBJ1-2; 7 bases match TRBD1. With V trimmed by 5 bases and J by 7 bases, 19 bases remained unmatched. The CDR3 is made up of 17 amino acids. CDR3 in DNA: TGTGCCAGCAGTGAAAGTGGGCTGACAGGGAGGTTGGGTGGCTACACCTTC. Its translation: CASSESGLTGRLGGYTF.

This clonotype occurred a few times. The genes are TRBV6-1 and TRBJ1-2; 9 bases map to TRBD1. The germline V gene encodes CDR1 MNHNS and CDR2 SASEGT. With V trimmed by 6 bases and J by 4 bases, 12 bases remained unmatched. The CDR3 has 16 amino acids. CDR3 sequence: CASSKRTTGGTYGYTF. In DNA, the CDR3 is TGTGCCAGCAGCAAACGAACGACAGGGGGGACCTATGGCTACACCTTC.

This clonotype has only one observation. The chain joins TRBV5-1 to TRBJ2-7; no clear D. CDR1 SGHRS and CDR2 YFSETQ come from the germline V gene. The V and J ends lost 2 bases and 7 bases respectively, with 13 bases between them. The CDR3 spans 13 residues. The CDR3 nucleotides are TGCGCCAGCAGCTTTGGGTACGAACGAGAGCAGTACTTC. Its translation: CASSFGYEREQYF. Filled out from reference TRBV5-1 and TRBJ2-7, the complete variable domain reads KAGVTQTPRYLIKTRGQQVTLSCSPISGHRSVSWYQQTPGQGLQFLFEYFSETQRNKGNFPGRFSGRQFSNSRSEMNVSTLELGDSALYLCASSFGYEREQYFGPGTRLTVT.

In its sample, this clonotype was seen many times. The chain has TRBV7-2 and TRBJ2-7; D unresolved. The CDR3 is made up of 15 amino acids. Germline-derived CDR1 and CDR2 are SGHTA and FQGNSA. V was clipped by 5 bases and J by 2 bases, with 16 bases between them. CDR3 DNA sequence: TGTGCCAGCAGCGTAGGAGTGGCGCAAACCTACGAGCAGTACTTC. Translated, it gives CASSVGVAQTYEQYF.

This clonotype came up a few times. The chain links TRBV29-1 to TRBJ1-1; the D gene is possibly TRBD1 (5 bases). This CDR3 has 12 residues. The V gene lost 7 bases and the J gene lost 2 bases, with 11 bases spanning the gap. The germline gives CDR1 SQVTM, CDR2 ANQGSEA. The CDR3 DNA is TGCAGCGCCGGACAAACCAACACTGAAGCTTTCTTT. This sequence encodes CSAGQTNTEAFF.

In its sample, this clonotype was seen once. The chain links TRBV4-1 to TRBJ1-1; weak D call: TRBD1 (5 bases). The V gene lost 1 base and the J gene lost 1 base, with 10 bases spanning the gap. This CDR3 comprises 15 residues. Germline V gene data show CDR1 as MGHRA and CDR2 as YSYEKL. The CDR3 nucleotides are TGCGCCAGCAGCCAAGTCGGGGGGGGGAACACTGAAGCTTTCTTT. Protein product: CASSQVGGGNTEAFF.

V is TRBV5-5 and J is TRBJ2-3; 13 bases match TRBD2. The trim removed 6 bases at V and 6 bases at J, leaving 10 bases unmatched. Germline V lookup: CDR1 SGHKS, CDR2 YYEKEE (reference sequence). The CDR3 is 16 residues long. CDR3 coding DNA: TGTGCCAGCATCAATCTACTAGCGGGGGGGAGGGATACGCAGTATTTT. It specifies CASINLLAGGRDTQYF.